Listed here are 14 T cell receptor beta chains from one sample, sequenced in a study of T cells in Graves' hyperthyroidism and ophthalmopathy. RNA transcripts gave rise to amplified TCR beta CDR3 regions. An initial round of RT-PCR targeting the TCR CDR3 relied on the HTBI primer set. MiXCR, applied by TCRdb to the multiplex PCR reads, yields one record per CDR3 protein. Altogether 660,000 or so distinct CDR3 sequences are present, less than 25% being singletons, with the ten largest covering under 35%. Sequenced sample: blood. Receptor source: a man between 25 and 39 years old with Graves' ophthalmopathy.

This clonotype was detected only a few times. The chain employs TRBV2 and TRBJ2-3; TRBD1 matches at 12 bases. Germline V gives CDR1 SNHLY, CDR2 FYNNEI. V shed 7 bases and J 7 bases; nucleotides not matched to a gene: 6. There are 14 residues in the CDR3. CDR3 residues: CASKGTGGVYTQYF. CDR3 nucleotide sequence: TGTGCCAGCAAGGGGACAGGGGGCGTCTATACGCAGTATTTT.

Here the CDR3 DNA reads TGCGCCAGCAGCTTGGTACTGACAGGCGGATCAGATACGCAGTATTTT. It yields the protein CASSLVLTGGSDTQYF. The rearrangement uses TRBV5-1 and TRBJ2-3; D is possibly TRBD1 (6 bases). The germline gives CDR1 SGHRS, CDR2 YFSETQ. The CDR3 is made up of 16 amino acids. V was clipped by 0 bases and J by 4 bases, with 15 bases between them.

This clonotype was counted ten times or more. The gene calls are TRBV28 and TRBJ2-7; 10 nucleotides agree with TRBD2. The trim removed 6 bases at V and 6 bases at J, leaving 8 bases unmatched. CDR1 and CDR2 (germline): MDHEN, SYDVKM. CDR3 length: 14 amino acids. The CDR3 loop is CASSPSGSWVEQYF. The CDR3 DNA reads as TGTGCCAGCAGCCCTAGCGGGAGTTGGGTCGAGCAGTACTTC.

Turning to this clonotype: This may stem from a read error, because a much larger clone lies one nucleotide away. The chain uses TRBV11-2 and TRBJ1-1; tentative D call: TRBD1 (6 bases). The CDR3 has 15 residues. With 8 bases removed from V and 1 base from J, the gap between germline ends came to 17 bases. Germline V gene sequence: CDR1 SGHAT, CDR2 FQNNGV. The CDR3: CASSPRRGANTEAFF. DNA for the CDR3: TGTGCCAGCTCACCTAGACGGGGGGCGAACACTGAAGCTTTCTTT.

J is TRBJ1-4 and V is TRBV20-1; D not resolved. CDR1 is DFQATT and CDR2 is SNEGSKA in the germline V gene (reference sequence). Trimming removed 3 bases from V and 7 bases from J, with 6 bases in between. CDR3 size: 11 residues. CDR3 DNA sequence: TGCAGTGCTAGTTCCCTTGAAAAACTGTTTTTT. This encodes CSASSLEKLFF.

The genes are TRBV12-3 or TRBV12-4 and TRBJ2-3; 8 positions match TRBD2. With 5 bases clipped from V and 4 bases from J, the junction kept 11 bases outside the gene matches. The CDR3 loop spans 16 amino acids. DNA of the CDR3: TGTGCCAGCAGTGGAACAGCGGGAGAGGTCGCAGATACGCAGTATTTT. Amino acid sequence: CASSGTAGEVADTQYF.

The chain links TRBV28 to TRBJ2-7, with D tentatively TRBD1 or TRBD2 (5 bases each). This CDR3 is built from 15 residues. Germline assignment: CDR1 MDHEN and CDR2 SYDVKM. Trimming left V 5 bases short and J 3 bases short, with 17 bases between. Written as DNA, the CDR3 is TGTGCCAGCAGTCCCAGACGGGACCTCTTCTACGAGCAGTACTTC. Translation: CASSPRRDLFYEQYF. Supplemented by reference TRBV28 and TRBJ2-7, the full variable domain reads DVKVTQSSRYLVKRTGEKVFLECVQDMDHENMFWYRQDPGLGLRLIYFSYDVKMKEKGDIPEGYSVSREKKERFSLILESASTNQTSMYLCASSPRRDLFYEQYFGPGTRLTVT.

This chain links TRBV4-3 with TRBJ1-6, with 7 bases lining up with TRBD1. The CDR3 is 15 amino acids. Germline V CDR1 and CDR2: LGHNA, YSLEER. Trimming removed 0 bases from V and 12 bases from J; junction bases left unmatched: 8. The CDR3: CASSQDKGAARPLHF. CDR3 bases: TGCGCCAGCAGCCAAGATAAGGGGGCGGCAAGACCCCTCCACTTT.

Ten or more counts support this clonotype. The rearrangement links TRBV28 to TRBJ1-1; D not certain. Germline CDR1 and CDR2: MDHEN and SYDVKM. The CDR3 totals 14 residues. Trimming took off 6 bases at V and 1 base at J, with 12 bases between the two ends. CDR3 coding DNA: TGTGCCAGCAGCCAATACCGGGCGAACACTGAAGCTTTCTTT. It translates to CASSQYRANTEAFF.

This clonotype was observed many times. The chain has TRBV20-1 and TRBJ2-7; 8 nucleotides align to TRBD1. CDR1 is DFQATT, CDR2 SNEGSKA, per germline (reference sequence). Trimming cost V 1 base and J 4 bases; bases outside gene matches: 9. The CDR3 has 15 amino acids. This chain's CDR3 is CSARAPDRVSYEQYF. The CDR3 DNA follows: TGCAGTGCTAGAGCTCCGGACAGGGTTAGTTACGAGCAGTACTTC.

The table lists this clonotype with many counts. The chain couples TRBV5-1 to TRBJ2-1; 7 bases are shared with TRBD1. This CDR3 is 13 amino acids long. Germline CDR1 is SGHRS and CDR2 is YFSETQ. With V trimmed by 7 bases and J by 9 bases, 10 bases remained unmatched. The CDR3 loop is CASLLSEGAEQFF. The CDR3 DNA reads as TGCGCCAGCCTCCTAAGTGAGGGGGCTGAGCAGTTCTTC.

This clonotype showed up just a few times. The CDR3 reads CATSTGRSWDGYTF. The CDR3 region has the DNA TGTGCCACCAGTACCGGACGGTCTTGGGATGGCTACACCTTC. The rearrangement uses TRBV24-1 and TRBJ1-2; D is ambiguous. Germline assignment: CDR1 KGHDR and CDR2 SFDVKD. The V gene lost 6 bases and the J gene lost 6 bases, with 16 bases spanning the gap. The CDR3 loop spans 14 amino acids.

Remarks on this clonotype: A read error is possible here, since a much larger clone lies one base away. The CDR3 carries no conserved terminal phenylalanine or tryptophan, so it likely arises from a read error. V and J are TRBV18 and TRBJ1-1; 7 bases fit TRBD1. This CDR3 has 15 amino acids. With 5 bases clipped from V and 1 base from J, the junction kept 7 bases outside the gene matches. The V gene's germline CDR1 is KGHSH and CDR2 LQKENI. The CDR3 loop reads CASSNQQGPNTEAFL. The CDR3 region has the DNA TGTGCCAGCTCAAATCAACAGGGGCCGAACACTGAAGCTTTCCTT.

This clonotype was seen a handful of times. V and J are TRBV20-1 and TRBJ2-7, with 10 nucleotides matching TRBD2. Germline CDR1 is DFQATT and CDR2 is SNEGSKA (reference sequence). The junction had 2 bases not matched to a gene; V was cut back by 6 bases and J by 0 bases. CDR3 length equals 13 residues. This CDR3 reads CSATSGDSYEQYF. CDR3 sequence (DNA): TGCAGTGCCACTAGCGGGGACTCCTACGAGCAGTACTTC.